These 22 T cell receptor beta chains came from one sample sequenced in a study of T cell responses to AZD1222 COVID-19 vaccine. Repertoires were generated with immunoSEQ multiplex PCR, while TCRdb's copy carries only in-frame clones and drops some. This table holds 150,000 or so clones, over 80% found once. Sequenced here: peripheral blood, sampled on day 0 of MenACWY control vaccination. The receptors derive from an adult in good health.

V usage is TRBV19 and J usage is TRBJ1-5; D uncertain. Germline CDR1 LNHDA, CDR2 SQIVND (reference sequence). The germline V and J ends were trimmed by 5 bases and 0 bases, with 14 bases remaining between them. The CDR3 runs to 16 residues. CDR3 DNA: TGTGCCAGTAGTCAAACCGGAGGCTATAGCAATCAGCCCCAGCATTTT. It codes for CASSQTGGYSNQPQHF.

J is TRBJ2-7 and V is TRBV4-1; 7 bases map to TRBD2. With 4 bases clipped from V and 0 bases from J, the junction kept 6 bases outside the gene matches. This CDR3 region has 15 residues. In germline, CDR1 is MGHRA, CDR2 YSYEKL. The CDR3 nucleotides read TGCGCCAGCAGCCTACTTGGCGGGAGCTCCTACGAGCAGTACTTC. Protein sequence: CASSLLGGSSYEQYF.

This chain joins TRBV10-3 and TRBJ1-4; tentative D call: TRBD1 (6 bases). The V end was cut by 5 bases, the J end by 8 bases, with 15 bases between. This CDR3 contains 14 residues. CDR1 is ENHRY, CDR2 SYGVKD, per germline. The CDR3 DNA sequence: TGTGCCATCAGTCTACAGGGTCCGGGCGAAAAACTGTTTTTT. Its protein is CAISLQGPGEKLFF.

This chain uses TRBV28 with TRBJ2-2, with 12 bases matching TRBD2. The CDR3 has 17 residues. Germline CDR1 and CDR2: MDHEN and SYDVKM. Germline trimming cut 3 bases from V and 6 bases from J; bases unmatched to any gene: 8. In nucleotides, the CDR3 is TGTGCCAGCAGTTTTTTGCTACTAGCGGGAGGTGCCGGGGAGCTGTTTTTT. Encoded protein: CASSFLLLAGGAGELFF.

This rearrangement joins TRBV7-2 to TRBJ1-5, with D perhaps matching TRBD1 (5 bases). The CDR3 is 13 residues long. Per germline, CDR1 SGHTA and CDR2 FQGNSA. The ends were cut back, 5 bases at V and 7 bases at J, with 12 bases in the middle. This chain's CDR3 is CASSAGRGQPQHF. The CDR3 DNA sequence: TGTGCCAGCAGCGCCGGGAGGGGCCAGCCCCAGCATTTT.

The chain is built from TRBV27 and TRBJ2-2; D is possibly TRBD2 (6 bases). V lost 6 bases and J 5 bases, leaving 13 bases between the germline ends. This CDR3 is built from 14 residues. The germline V gene encodes CDR1 MNHEY and CDR2 SMNVEV (reference sequence). CDR3 sequence (DNA): TGTGCCAGCAGGGAGGGGCACCGAACCGGGGAGCTGTTTTTT. Translated, it gives CASREGHRTGELFF.

J is TRBJ1-5 and V is TRBV2; TRBD1 agrees at 11 bases. The V segment lost 5 bases and the J segment 6 bases; nucleotides outside the gene matches: 3. CDR1 SNHLY and CDR2 FYNNEI come from the germline V gene. The CDR3 totals 14 residues. CDR3 bases: TGTGCCAGCAGTAGAGGACAGGGGGCTCAGCCCCAGCATTTT. Translated: CASSRGQGAQPQHF.

The rearrangement joins TRBV3-1 (or the pseudogene TRBV3-2) to TRBJ2-5; D remains ambiguous. Germline values: CDR1 LGHDT, CDR2 YNNKEL (reference sequence). The CDR3 runs to 13 residues. The germline V and J ends were trimmed by 2 bases and 4 bases, with 8 bases remaining between them. In DNA, the CDR3 is TGTGCCAGCAGCCAATGGGGTAGAGAGACCCAGTACTTC. Protein: CASSQWGRETQYF.

The rearrangement joins TRBV6-4 to TRBJ2-1; possible D gene TRBD2, 6 bases. This CDR3 has 13 residues. The germline gives CDR1 MRHNA, CDR2 SNTAGT. The V gene lost 2 bases and the J gene lost 6 bases, with 8 bases spanning the gap. The chain's CDR3 is CASSDGEANEQFF. The CDR3 nucleotides are TGTGCCAGCAGTGACGGGGAGGCCAATGAGCAGTTCTTC.

The chain uses TRBV4-1 and TRBJ2-7; D may correspond to TRBD1 or TRBD2 (5 bases each). V dropped 4 bases and J dropped 5 bases, with 18 bases sitting between them. The CDR3 consists of 15 residues. CDR1 and CDR2 from the germline V gene are MGHRA and YSYEKL. DNA for the CDR3: TGCGCCAGCAGCCTAACCGGGACCTCTTTCAACGAGCAGTACTTC. It codes for CASSLTGTSFNEQYF.

This CDR3 reads CASSLDSSPNQPQHF. In nucleotides, the CDR3 is TGTGCCAGCAGCTTAGACAGCAGTCCCAATCAGCCCCAGCATTTT. The chain carries TRBV7-8 and TRBJ1-5; D call uncertain. The V end lost 1 base, the J end lost 3 bases, and 10 bases lay between the germline ends. The germline CDR1 and CDR2 sequences are SGHVS and FQNEAQ. The CDR3 covers 15 residues.

The chain carries TRBV6-6 and TRBJ1-1; D call uncertain. Trimming took 6 bases from V and 0 from J, leaving 14 bases between them. Germline V lookup: CDR1 MNHNY, CDR2 SVGAGI (reference sequence). The CDR3 is 15 amino acids. The CDR3 region has the DNA TGTGCCAGCAGCCCCTTCGAGGGCCTGAACACTGAAGCTTTCTTT. Its protein product is CASSPFEGLNTEAFF.

This chain uses TRBV5-8 with TRBJ1-5; 8 bases align to TRBD1. Germline CDR1 and CDR2: SGHTS and YDEGEE. V lost 4 bases to trimming and J lost 6 bases; unmatched junction nucleotides: 9. This CDR3 contains 15 residues. This CDR3 is CASSGGQGELQPQHF. The CDR3 DNA follows: TGTGCCAGCAGCGGAGGACAGGGTGAGCTTCAGCCCCAGCATTTT. Complete variable domain (other parts from reference TRBV5-8 and TRBJ1-5): EAGVTQSPTHLIKTRGQQATLRCSPISGHTSVYWYQQALGLGLQFLLWYDEGEERNRGNFPPRFSGRQFPNYSSELNVNALELEDSALYLCASSGGQGELQPQHFGDGTRLSIL.

This sequence joins TRBV2 and TRBJ2-5; D gene ambiguous. V was shortened by 4 bases and J by 5 bases, with 11 bases between the two germline ends. Germline V lookup: CDR1 SNHLY, CDR2 FYNNEI. The CDR3 covers 13 residues. CDR3 nucleotides: TGTGCCAGCAGTGGGTCCTCTTGGGAGACCCAGTACTTC. Its translation: CASSGSSWETQYF. The full variable domain, rest sourced from reference TRBV2 and TRBJ2-5, is EPEVTQTPSHQVTQMGQEVILRCVPISNHLYFYWYRQILGQKVEFLVSFYNNEISEKSEIFDDQFSVERPDGSNFTLKIRSTKLEDSAMYFCASSGSSWETQYFGPGTRLLVL.

This clone has a handful of counts. The V and J genes are TRBV4-2 and TRBJ2-1; unclear D gene. V was clipped by 0 bases and J by 7 bases, with 7 bases between them. This CDR3 region has 13 residues. CDR1 and CDR2 from the germline V gene are LGHNA and YNFKEQ. In nucleotides, the CDR3 is TGTGCCAGCAGCCAAGAAACCAGGAATGAGCAGTTCTTC. Residues: CASSQETRNEQFF.

Only one count was recorded for this clone. This chain links TRBV7-9 with TRBJ2-1; 7 nucleotides align to TRBD2. Germline CDR1 SEHNR, CDR2 FQNEAQ (reference sequence). CDR3 length: 14 amino acids. The V gene end was trimmed by 7 bases and the J gene end by 0 bases; junction bases not matched to a gene: 3. CDR3 DNA sequence: TGTGCCAGCAACAGCGGGACCTCCTACAATGAGCAGTTCTTC. Its protein is CASNSGTSYNEQFF.

J is TRBJ2-5 and V is TRBV7-3, with D maybe TRBD1 (5 bases). V dropped 6 bases and J dropped 0 bases, with 8 bases sitting between them. This CDR3 has 13 residues. Germline V lookup: CDR1 SGHTA, CDR2 FQGTGA. The CDR3 DNA is TGTGCCAGCAGTAGGACATACCAAGAGACCCAGTACTTC. This codes for CASSRTYQETQYF.

The chain is built from TRBV19 and TRBJ2-3, with 12 bases lining up with TRBD2. Germline V gives CDR1 LNHDA, CDR2 SQIVND (reference sequence). The CDR3 is 18 amino acids. The ends lost 3 bases at V and 5 bases at J; junction bases unmatched: 12. The CDR3 is CASSILSPLAGGLDTQYF. DNA of the CDR3: TGTGCCAGTAGTATCCTTTCCCCCCTAGCGGGAGGGCTAGATACGCAGTATTTT.

CDR3 nucleotides: TGTGCCAGCAGTGAACGCGGCAATCAGCCCCAGCATTTT. Protein sequence: CASSERGNQPQHF. This sequence joins TRBV6-1 and TRBJ1-5; D is uncertain. The CDR3 sequence is 13 residues long. V lost 2 bases to trimming and J lost 2 bases, with 4 bases between them. CDR1 is MNHNS and CDR2 is SASEGT in the germline V gene.

The chain combines TRBV7-2 with TRBJ1-2; 9 nucleotides match TRBD1. This CDR3 spans 13 amino acids. Germline trimming cut 2 bases from V and 8 bases from J; bases unmatched to any gene: 3. Germline CDR1 and CDR2: SGHTA and FQGNSA. This CDR3 reads CASSLNRGRGYTF. CDR3 bases: TGTGCCAGCAGCTTAAACAGGGGGCGAGGCTACACCTTC.

V is TRBV2 and J is TRBJ1-5; D is possibly TRBD1 (6 bases). The V end was cut by 7 bases, the J end by 0 bases, with 13 bases between. Germline values: CDR1 SNHLY, CDR2 FYNNEI. The CDR3 loop spans 15 amino acids. CDR3 DNA sequence: TGTGCCAGCAAAAAGGACAGAAATAGCAATCAGCCCCAGCATTTT. The encoded protein is CASKKDRNSNQPQHF. Looking up the rest from reference TRBV2 and TRBJ1-5 gives the full variable domain: EPEVTQTPSHQVTQMGQEVILRCVPISNHLYFYWYRQILGQKVEFLVSFYNNEISEKSEIFDDQFSVERPDGSNFTLKIRSTKLEDSAMYFCASKKDRNSNQPQHFGDGTRLSIL.

This clone was seen a single time. The chain has TRBV5-1 and TRBJ1-1; 8 bases are a match to TRBD1. CDR1 and CDR2 (germline): SGHRS, YFSETQ. The CDR3 has 13 residues. Losses at the gene ends were 6 bases for V and 1 base for J; bases not matched to a gene: 2. Written as DNA, the CDR3 is TGCGCCAGCAAGGGACAGGAGAACACTGAAGCTTTCTTT. As protein: CASKGQENTEAFF.